The rows below give T cell receptor beta chains drawn from one sample of a study of regulatory T cells in long-lasting Graves disease. TCRdb processed the multiplex PCR reads anew with MiXCR; each CDR3 protein has one entry. The sample holds about 660,000 distinct CDR3 sequences, about 30% seen once. Source: peripheral blood mononuclear cells (PBMCs), taken when the disease was refractory, from a patient treated with antithyroid drugs. All receptors come from a female donor with Graves disease. Each CDR3 is given with its conserved first and last residue. A D gene is named only where the DNA matches it firmly. Rows may omit the clone size; those that give it use once, few, many or a size class.

clone_size j_call d_call v_call cdr3_aa cdr3_nt
once TRBJ2-7 TRBD2 TRBV20-1 CSATALAGVNEQYF TGCAGTGCTACGGCCCTAGCGGGAGTGAACGAGCAGTACTTC
few TRBJ2-7 NA TRBV7-6 CASSLEAGQSSYEQYF TGTGCCAGCAGCTTAGAGGCAGGGCAGAGCTCCTACGAGCAGTACTTC
NA TRBJ2-7 NA TRBV19 CASSPPPQEGRYEQYF TGTGCCAGTAGTCCACCCCCGCAGGAGGGGAGGTACGAGCAGTACTTC
many TRBJ1-1 NA TRBV12-3/TRBV12-4 CASSDPGHNTEAFF TGTGCCAGCAGTGATCCGGGCCACAACACTGAAGCTTTCTTT
NA TRBJ2-2 TRBD1 TRBV15 CATRAAGTGNTGELFF TGTGCCACCAGAGCCGCCGGGACAGGAAACACCGGGGAGCTGTTTTTT
NA TRBJ2-3 TRBD2 TRBV5-1 CASSLVGGLDTQYF TGCGCCAGCAGCTTGGTGGGAGGGCTAGATACGCAGTATTTT
few TRBJ1-2 TRBD1 TRBV20-1 CSARETQGIYGYTF TGCAGTGCTAGAGAAACACAGGGGATCTATGGCTACACCTTC
few TRBJ2-7 TRBD2 TRBV20-1 CSASVLAGEYEQYF TGCAGTGCTAGTGTACTAGCGGGAGAATACGAGCAGTACTTC
NA TRBJ1-6 NA TRBV15 CATSREGGANSPLHF TGTGCCACCAGCAGAGAAGGGGGGGCGAATTCACCCCTCCACTTT
NA TRBJ1-1 NA TRBV29-1 CSVVRGTNTEAFF TGCAGCGTTGTCCGGGGAACGAACACTGAAGCTTTCTTT
NA TRBJ1-1 NA TRBV29-1 CSALPSGGEAFF TGCAGCGCCCTACCGTCGGGCGGTGAAGCTTTCTTT
many TRBJ1-1 TRBD1 TRBV27 CASSFRTGLNTEAFF TGTGCCAGCAGTTTCAGGACAGGTCTGAACACTGAAGCTTTCTTT
NA TRBJ2-7 NA TRBV4-1 CASSQDMREGYEQYF TGCGCCAGCAGCCAAGATATGCGGGAAGGCTACGAGCAGTACTTC
NA TRBJ1-5 NA TRBV7-9 CASSQQGPNQPQHF TGTGCCAGCAGCCAACAGGGCCCCAATCAGCCCCAGCATTTT